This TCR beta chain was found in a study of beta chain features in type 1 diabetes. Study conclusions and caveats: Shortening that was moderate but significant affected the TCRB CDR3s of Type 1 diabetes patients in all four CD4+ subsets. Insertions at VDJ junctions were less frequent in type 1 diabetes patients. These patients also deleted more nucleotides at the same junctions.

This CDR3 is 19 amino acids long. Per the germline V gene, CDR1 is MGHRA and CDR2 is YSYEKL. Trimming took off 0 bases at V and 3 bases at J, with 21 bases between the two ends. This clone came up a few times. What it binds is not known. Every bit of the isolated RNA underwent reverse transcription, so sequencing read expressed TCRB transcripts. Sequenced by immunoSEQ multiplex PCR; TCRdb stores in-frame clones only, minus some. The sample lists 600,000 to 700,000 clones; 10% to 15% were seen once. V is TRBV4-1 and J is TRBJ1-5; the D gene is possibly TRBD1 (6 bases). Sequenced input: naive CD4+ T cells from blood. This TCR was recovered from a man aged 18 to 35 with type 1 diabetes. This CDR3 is CASSQDPDSRTLDNQPQHF. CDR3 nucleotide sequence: TGCGCCAGCAGCCAAGATCCGGACAGCCGGACGCTTGACAATCAGCCCCAGCATTTT.